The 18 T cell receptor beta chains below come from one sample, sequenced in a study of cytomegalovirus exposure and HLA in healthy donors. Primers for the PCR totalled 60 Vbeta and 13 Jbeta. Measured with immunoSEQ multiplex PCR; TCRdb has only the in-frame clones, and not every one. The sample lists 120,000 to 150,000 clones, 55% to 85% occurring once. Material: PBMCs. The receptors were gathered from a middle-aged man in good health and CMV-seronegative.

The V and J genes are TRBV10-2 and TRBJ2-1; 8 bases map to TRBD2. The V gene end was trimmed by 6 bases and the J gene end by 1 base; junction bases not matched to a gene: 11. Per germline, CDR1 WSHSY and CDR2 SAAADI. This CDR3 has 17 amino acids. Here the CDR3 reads CASRDGGAGGSYNEQFF. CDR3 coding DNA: TGCGCCAGCAGGGACGGGGGGGCGGGGGGATCCTACAATGAGCAGTTCTTC.

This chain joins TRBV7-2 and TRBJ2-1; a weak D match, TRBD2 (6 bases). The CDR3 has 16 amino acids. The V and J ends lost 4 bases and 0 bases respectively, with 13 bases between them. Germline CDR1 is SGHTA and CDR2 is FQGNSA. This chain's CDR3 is CASSSGLGFSYNEQFF. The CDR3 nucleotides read TGTGCCAGCAGCTCGGGACTCGGATTCTCCTACAATGAGCAGTTCTTC.

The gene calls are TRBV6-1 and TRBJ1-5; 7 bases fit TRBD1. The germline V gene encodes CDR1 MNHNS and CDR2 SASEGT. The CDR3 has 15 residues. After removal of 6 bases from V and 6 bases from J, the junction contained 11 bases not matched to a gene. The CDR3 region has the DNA TGTGCCAGCAGACTACGCGACAGGGTAAGTCAGCCCCAGCATTTT. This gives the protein CASRLRDRVSQPQHF.

CDR3 bases: TGTGCCAGCAGCGTAGACGGGAGGGCCATAGATACGCAGTATTTT. Translated, it gives CASSVDGRAIDTQYF. The chain carries TRBV9 and TRBJ2-3; 8 nucleotides align to TRBD2. The germline gives CDR1 SGDLS, CDR2 YYNGEE. With V trimmed by 0 bases and J by 5 bases, 5 bases remained unmatched. The CDR3 has 15 amino acids. The full variable domain, its missing parts supplied by reference TRBV9 and TRBJ2-3, is DSGVTQTPKHLITATGQRVTLRCSPRSGDLSVYWYQQSLDQGLQFLIQYYNGEERAKGNILERFSAQQFPDLHSELNLSSLELGDSALYFCASSVDGRAIDTQYFGPGTRLTVL.

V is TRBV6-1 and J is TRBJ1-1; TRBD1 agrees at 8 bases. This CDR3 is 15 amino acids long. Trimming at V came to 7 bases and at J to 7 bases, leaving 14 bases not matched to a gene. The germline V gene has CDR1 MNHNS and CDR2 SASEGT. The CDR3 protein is CASTSYRGVSNEAFF. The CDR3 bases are TGTGCCAGCACCTCATACAGGGGGGTATCGAATGAAGCTTTCTTT.

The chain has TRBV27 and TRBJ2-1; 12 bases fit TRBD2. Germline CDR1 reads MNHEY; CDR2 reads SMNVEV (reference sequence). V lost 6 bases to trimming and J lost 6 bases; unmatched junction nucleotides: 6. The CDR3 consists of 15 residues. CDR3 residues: CASSHLAGGGNEQFF. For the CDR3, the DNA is TGTGCCAGCAGCCATCTAGCGGGAGGGGGCAATGAGCAGTTCTTC.

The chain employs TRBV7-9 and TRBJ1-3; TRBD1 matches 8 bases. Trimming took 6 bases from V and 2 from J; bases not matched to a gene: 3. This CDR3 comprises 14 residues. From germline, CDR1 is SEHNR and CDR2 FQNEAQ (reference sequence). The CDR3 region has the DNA TGTGCCAGCAGAATACAGGGGGCTGGAAACACCATATATTTT. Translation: CASRIQGAGNTIYF.

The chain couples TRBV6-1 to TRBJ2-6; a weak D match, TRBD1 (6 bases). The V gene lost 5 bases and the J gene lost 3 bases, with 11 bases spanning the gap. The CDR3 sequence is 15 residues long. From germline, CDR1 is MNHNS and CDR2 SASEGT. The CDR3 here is CASSSQGRGANVLTF. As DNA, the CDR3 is TGTGCCAGCAGTTCACAGGGACGTGGGGCCAACGTCCTGACTTTC.

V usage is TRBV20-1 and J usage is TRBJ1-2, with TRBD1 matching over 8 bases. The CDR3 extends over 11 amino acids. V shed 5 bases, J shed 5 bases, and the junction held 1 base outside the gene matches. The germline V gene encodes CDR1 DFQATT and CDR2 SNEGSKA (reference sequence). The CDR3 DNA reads TGCAGTGCTCGACAGGGGTATGGCTACACCTTC. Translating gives CSARQGYGYTF.

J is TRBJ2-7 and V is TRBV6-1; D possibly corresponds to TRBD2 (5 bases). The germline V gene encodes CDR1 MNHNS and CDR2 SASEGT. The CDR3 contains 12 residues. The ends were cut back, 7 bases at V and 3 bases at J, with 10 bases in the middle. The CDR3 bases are TGTGCCAGCACCTTCGAGGGCTACGAGCAGTACTTC. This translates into CASTFEGYEQYF.

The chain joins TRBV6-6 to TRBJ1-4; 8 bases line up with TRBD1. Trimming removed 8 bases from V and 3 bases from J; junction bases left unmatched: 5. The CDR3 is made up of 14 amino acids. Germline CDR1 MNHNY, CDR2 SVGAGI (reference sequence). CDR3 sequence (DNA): TGTGCCAGCGCGGACAGGGCGGCTAATGAAAAACTGTTTTTT. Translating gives CASADRAANEKLFF.

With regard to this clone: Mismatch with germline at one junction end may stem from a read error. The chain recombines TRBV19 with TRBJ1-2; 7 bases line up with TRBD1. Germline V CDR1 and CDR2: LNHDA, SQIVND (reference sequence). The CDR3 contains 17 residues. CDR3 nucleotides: TGTGCCAGTAGTATCACCCAGGGACAGCTGGCTAACTATGGCCACACCTTC. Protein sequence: CASSITQGQLANYGHTF.

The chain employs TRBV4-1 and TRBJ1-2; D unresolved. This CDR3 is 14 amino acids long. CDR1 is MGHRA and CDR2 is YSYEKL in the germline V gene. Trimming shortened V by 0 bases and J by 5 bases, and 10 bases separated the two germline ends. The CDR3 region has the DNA TGCGCCAGCAGCCAAGATCCCCGCGCGTATGGCTACACCTTC. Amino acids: CASSQDPRAYGYTF.

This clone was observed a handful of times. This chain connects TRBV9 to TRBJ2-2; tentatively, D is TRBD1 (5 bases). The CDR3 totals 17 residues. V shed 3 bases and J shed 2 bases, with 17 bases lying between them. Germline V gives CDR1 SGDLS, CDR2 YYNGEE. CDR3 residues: CASSAQVSGPNTGELFF. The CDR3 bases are TGTGCCAGCAGCGCCCAGGTCTCAGGGCCAAACACCGGGGAGCTGTTTTTT. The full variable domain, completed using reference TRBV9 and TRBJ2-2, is DSGVTQTPKHLITATGQRVTLRCSPRSGDLSVYWYQQSLDQGLQFLIQYYNGEERAKGNILERFSAQQFPDLHSELNLSSLELGDSALYFCASSAQVSGPNTGELFFGEGSRLTVL.

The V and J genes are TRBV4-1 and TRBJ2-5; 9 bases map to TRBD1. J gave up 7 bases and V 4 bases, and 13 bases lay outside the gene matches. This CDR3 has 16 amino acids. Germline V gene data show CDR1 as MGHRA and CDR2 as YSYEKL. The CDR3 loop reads CASSLGHGQGSGTQYF. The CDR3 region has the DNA TGCGCCAGCAGCCTGGGCCATGGACAGGGGTCGGGGACCCAGTACTTC.

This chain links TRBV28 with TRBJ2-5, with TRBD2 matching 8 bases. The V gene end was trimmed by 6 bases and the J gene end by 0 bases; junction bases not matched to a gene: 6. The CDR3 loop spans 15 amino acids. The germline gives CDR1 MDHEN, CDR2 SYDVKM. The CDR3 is CASRPGGMDQETQYF. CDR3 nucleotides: TGTGCCAGCAGACCGGGAGGGATGGACCAAGAGACCCAGTACTTC. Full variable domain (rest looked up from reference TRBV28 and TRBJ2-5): DVKVTQSSRYLVKRTGEKVFLECVQDMDHENMFWYRQDPGLGLRLIYFSYDVKMKEKGDIPEGYSVSREKKERFSLILESASTNQTSMYLCASRPGGMDQETQYFGPGTRLLVL.

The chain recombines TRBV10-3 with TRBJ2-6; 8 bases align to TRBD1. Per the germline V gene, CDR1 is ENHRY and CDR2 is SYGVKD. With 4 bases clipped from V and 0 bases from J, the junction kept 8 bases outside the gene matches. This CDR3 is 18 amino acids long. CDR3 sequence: CAISARWQGASGANVLTF. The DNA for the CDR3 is TGTGCCATCAGTGCCAGGTGGCAGGGGGCCTCTGGGGCCAACGTCCTGACTTTC.

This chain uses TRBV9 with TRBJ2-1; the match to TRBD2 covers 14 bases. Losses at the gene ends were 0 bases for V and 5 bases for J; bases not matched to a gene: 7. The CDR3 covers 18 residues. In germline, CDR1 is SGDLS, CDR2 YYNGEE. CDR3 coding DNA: TGTGCCAGCAGCGTAGGTGTTGGACTAGCGGGGGGACACAATGAGCAGTTCTTC. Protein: CASSVGVGLAGGHNEQFF.